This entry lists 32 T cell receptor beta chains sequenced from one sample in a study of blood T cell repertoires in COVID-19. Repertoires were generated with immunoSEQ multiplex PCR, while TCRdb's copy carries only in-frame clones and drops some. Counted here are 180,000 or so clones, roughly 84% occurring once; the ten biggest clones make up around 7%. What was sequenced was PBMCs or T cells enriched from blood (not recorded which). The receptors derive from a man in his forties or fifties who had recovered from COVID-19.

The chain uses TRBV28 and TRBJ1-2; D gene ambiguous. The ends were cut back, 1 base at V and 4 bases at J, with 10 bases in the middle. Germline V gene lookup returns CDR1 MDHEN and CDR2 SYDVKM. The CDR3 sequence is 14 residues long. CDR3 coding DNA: TGTGCCAGCAGTTTATCCTCCGTGGCCTATGGCTACACCTTC. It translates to CASSLSSVAYGYTF.

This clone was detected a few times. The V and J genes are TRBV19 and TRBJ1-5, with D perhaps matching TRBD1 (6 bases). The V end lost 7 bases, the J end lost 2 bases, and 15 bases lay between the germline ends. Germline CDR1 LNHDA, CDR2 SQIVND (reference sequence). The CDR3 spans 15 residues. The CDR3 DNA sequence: TGTGCCAGTACCCTTTATAACAGGGGCAATCAGCCCCAGCATTTT. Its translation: CASTLYNRGNQPQHF.

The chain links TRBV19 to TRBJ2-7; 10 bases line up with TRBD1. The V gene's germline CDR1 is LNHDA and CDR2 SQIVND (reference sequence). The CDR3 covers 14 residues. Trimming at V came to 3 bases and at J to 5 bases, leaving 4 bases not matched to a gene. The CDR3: CASSIDRGQDEQYF. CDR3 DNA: TGTGCCAGTAGTATTGACAGGGGGCAGGACGAGCAGTACTTC.

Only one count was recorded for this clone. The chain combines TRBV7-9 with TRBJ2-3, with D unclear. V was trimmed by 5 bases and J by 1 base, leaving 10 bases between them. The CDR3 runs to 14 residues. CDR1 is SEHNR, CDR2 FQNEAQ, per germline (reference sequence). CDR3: CASSPPFGTDTQYF. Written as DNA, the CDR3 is TGTGCCAGCAGCCCTCCCTTTGGCACAGATACGCAGTATTTT.

The CDR3 nucleotides are TGTGCCAGCAGTCAACAGGGAGTTGGCTACACCTTC. This translates into CASSQQGVGYTF. V usage is TRBV6-6 and J usage is TRBJ1-2; D perhaps matches TRBD1 (6 bases). Germline V gene lookup returns CDR1 MNHNY and CDR2 SVGAGI (reference sequence). The V gene lost 5 bases and the J gene lost 7 bases, with 11 bases spanning the gap. CDR3 length: 12 amino acids.

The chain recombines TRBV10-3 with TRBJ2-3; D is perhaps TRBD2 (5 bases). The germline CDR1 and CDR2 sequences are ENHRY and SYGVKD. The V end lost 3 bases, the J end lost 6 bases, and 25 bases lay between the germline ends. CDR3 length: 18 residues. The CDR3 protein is CAISDPRSSLAAPDTQYF. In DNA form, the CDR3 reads TGTGCCATCAGTGACCCCAGGTCTAGCCTAGCCGCCCCCGATACGCAGTATTTT.

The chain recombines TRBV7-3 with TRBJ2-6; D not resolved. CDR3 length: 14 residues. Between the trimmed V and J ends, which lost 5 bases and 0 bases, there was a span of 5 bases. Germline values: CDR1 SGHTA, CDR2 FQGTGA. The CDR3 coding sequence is TGTGCCAGCAGCGCGTACTCTGGGGCCAACGTCCTGACTTTC. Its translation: CASSAYSGANVLTF.

The CDR3 is CASSEIDRSHGYTF. The CDR3, as DNA: TGCGCCAGCAGCGAGATTGACAGGTCCCATGGCTACACCTTC. The chain uses TRBV5-1 and TRBJ1-2; TRBD1 might be the D (6 bases). The CDR3 is 14 residues long. Germline CDR1 reads SGHRS; CDR2 reads YFSETQ. Trimming removed 4 bases from V and 6 bases from J, with 16 bases in between.

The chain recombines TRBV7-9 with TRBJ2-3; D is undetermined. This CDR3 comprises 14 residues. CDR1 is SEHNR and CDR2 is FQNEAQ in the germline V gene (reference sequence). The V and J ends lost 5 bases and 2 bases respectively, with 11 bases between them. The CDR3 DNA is TGTGCCAGCAGCCACACCCCCGACACAGATACGCAGTATTTT. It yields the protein CASSHTPDTDTQYF.

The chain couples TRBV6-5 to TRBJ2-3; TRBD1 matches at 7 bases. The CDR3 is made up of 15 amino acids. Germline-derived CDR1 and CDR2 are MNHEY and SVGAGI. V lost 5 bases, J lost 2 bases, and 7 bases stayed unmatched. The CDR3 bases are TGTGCCAGCAGTCCCTGGGACAGTTTCACAGATACGCAGTATTTT. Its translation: CASSPWDSFTDTQYF.

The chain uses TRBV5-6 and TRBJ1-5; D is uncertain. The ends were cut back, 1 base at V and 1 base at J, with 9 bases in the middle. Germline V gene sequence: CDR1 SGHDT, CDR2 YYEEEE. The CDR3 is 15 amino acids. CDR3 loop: CASSLWASSNQPQHF. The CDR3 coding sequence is TGTGCCAGCAGCTTGTGGGCCTCGAGCAATCAGCCCCAGCATTTT.

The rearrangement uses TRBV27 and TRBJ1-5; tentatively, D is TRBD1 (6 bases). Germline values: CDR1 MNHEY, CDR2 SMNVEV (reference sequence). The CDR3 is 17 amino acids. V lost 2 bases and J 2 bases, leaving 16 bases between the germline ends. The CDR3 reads CASSLVSLGARNQPQHF. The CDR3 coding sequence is TGTGCCAGCAGTTTAGTATCGTTGGGGGCGCGCAATCAGCCCCAGCATTTT.

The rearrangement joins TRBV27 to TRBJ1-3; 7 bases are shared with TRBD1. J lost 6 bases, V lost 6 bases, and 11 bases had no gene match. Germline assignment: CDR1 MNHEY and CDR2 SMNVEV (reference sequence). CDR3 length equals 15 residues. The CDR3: CASRETQGSANTIYF. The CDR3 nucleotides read TGTGCCAGCAGGGAAACACAGGGGTCGGCAAACACCATATATTTT.

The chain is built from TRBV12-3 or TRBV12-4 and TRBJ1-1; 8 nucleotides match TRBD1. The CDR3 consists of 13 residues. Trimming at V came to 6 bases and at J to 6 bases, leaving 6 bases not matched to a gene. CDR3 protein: CASRIQGGPEAFF. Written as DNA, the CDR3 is TGTGCCAGCAGGATACAGGGGGGCCCTGAAGCTTTCTTT.

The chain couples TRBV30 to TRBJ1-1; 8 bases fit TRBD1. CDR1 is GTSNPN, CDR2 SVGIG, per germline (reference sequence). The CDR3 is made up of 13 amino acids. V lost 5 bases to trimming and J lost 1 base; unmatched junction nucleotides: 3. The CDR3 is CAWARGPNTEAFF. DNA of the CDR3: TGTGCCTGGGCCAGGGGGCCGAACACTGAAGCTTTCTTT. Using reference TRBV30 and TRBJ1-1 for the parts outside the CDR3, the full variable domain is SQTIHQWPATLVQPVGSPLSLECTVEGTSNPNLYWYRQAAGRGLQLLFYSVGIGQISSEVPQNLSASRPQDRQFILSSKKLLLSDSGFYLCAWARGPNTEAFFGQGTRLTVV.

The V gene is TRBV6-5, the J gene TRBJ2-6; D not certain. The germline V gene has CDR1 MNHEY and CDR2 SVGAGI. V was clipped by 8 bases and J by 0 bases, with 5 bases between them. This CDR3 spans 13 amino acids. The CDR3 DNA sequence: TGTGCCAGCGTTAGCTCTGGGGCCAACGTCCTGACTTTC. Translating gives CASVSSGANVLTF.

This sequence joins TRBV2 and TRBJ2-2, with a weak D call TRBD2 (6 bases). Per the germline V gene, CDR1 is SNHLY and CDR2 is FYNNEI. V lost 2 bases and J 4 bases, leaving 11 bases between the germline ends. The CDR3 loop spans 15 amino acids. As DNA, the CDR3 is TGTGCCAGCAGTGAACGGCGGGGTGGCACCGGGGAGCTGTTTTTT. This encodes CASSERRGGTGELFF.

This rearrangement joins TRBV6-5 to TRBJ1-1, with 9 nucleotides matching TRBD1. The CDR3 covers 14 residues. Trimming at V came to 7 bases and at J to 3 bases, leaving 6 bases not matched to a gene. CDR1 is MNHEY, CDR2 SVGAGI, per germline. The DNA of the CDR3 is TGTGCCAGCACGTTGGGACAGGGAGACACTGAAGCTTTCTTT. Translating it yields CASTLGQGDTEAFF.

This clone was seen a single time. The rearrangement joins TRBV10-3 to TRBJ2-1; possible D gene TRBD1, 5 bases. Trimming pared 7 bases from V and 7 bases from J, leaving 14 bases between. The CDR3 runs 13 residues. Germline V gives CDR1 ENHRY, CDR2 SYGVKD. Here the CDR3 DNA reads TGTGCCATCAACCTAGGGGTGGGAAATGAGCAGTTCTTC. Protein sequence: CAINLGVGNEQFF.

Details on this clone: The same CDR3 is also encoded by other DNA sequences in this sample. As DNA, the CDR3 is TGCGCCAGCAGCTTGGGACAGGGGCGAAACACCATATATTTT. Protein: CASSLGQGRNTIYF. The chain combines TRBV5-1 with TRBJ1-3; 8 bases align to TRBD1. Germline CDR1 SGHRS, CDR2 YFSETQ. V trimming: 0 bases; J trimming: 5 bases; junction bases outside the gene matches: 1. CDR3 length: 14 amino acids.

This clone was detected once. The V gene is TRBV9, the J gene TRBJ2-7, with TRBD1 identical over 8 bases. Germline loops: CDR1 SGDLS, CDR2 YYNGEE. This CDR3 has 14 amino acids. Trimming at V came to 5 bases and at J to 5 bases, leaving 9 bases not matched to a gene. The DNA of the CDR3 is TGTGCCAGCAGTCCCGACAGGGGTTCGCACGAGCAGTACTTC. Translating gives CASSPDRGSHEQYF.

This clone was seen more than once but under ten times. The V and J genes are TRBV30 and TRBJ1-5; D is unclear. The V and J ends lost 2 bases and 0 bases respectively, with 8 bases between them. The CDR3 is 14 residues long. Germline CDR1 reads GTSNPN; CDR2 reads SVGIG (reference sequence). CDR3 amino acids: CAWSSVNSNQPQHF. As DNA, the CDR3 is TGTGCCTGGAGTTCAGTCAATAGCAATCAGCCCCAGCATTTT.

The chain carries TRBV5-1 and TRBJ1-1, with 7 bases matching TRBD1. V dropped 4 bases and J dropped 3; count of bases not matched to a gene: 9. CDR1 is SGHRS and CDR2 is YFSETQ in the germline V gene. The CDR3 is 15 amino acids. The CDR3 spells CASSRTTGWDTEAFF. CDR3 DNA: TGCGCCAGCAGCCGCACGACAGGGTGGGACACTGAAGCTTTCTTT.

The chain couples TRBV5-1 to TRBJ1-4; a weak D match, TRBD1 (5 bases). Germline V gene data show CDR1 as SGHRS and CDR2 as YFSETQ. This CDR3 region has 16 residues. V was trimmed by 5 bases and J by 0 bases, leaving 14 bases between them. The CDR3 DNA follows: TGCGCCAGCAGACCGGCGGGGGACCCAACTAATGAAAAACTGTTTTTT. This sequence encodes CASRPAGDPTNEKLFF. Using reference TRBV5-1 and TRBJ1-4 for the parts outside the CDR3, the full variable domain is KAGVTQTPRYLIKTRGQQVTLSCSPISGHRSVSWYQQTPGQGLQFLFEYFSETQRNKGNFPGRFSGRQFSNSRSEMNVSTLELGDSALYLCASRPAGDPTNEKLFFGSGTQLSVL.

CDR3 residues: CASSQGSGGAGDTQYF. The DNA for the CDR3 is TGTGCCAGCAGCCAGGGTAGCGGGGGGGCAGGAGATACGCAGTATTTT. The V and J genes are TRBV3-1 (or the pseudogene TRBV3-2) and TRBJ2-3, with 11 bases matching TRBD2. CDR3 length: 16 residues. Trimming cost V 3 bases and J 5 bases; bases outside gene matches: 7. Per germline, CDR1 LGHDT and CDR2 YNNKEL (reference sequence).

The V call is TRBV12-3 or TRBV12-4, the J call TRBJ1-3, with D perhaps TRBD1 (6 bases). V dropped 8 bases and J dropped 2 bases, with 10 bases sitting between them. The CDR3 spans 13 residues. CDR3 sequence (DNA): TGTGCCAGCGCAACAGGGCCTGGAAACACCATATATTTT. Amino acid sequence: CASATGPGNTIYF.

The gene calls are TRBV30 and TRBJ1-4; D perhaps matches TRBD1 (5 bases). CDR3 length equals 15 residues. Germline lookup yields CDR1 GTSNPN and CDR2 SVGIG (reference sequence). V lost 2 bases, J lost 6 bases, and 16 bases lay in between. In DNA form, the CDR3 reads TGTGCCTGGAGTCGGACCCCCGGGGGGGATGAAAAACTGTTTTTT. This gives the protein CAWSRTPGGDEKLFF.

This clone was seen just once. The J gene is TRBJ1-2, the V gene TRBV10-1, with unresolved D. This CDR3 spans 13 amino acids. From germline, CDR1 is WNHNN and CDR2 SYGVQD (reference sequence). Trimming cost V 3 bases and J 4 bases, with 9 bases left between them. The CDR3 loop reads CASSDSLVYGYTF. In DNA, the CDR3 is TGCGCCAGCAGTGACAGCCTAGTCTATGGCTACACCTTC.

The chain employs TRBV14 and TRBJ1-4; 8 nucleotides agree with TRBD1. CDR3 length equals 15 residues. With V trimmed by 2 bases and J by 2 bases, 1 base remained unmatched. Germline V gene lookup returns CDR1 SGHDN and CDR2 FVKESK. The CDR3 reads CASSQRTGTNEKLFF. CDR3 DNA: TGTGCCAGCAGCCAACGGACAGGGACTAATGAAAAACTGTTTTTT.

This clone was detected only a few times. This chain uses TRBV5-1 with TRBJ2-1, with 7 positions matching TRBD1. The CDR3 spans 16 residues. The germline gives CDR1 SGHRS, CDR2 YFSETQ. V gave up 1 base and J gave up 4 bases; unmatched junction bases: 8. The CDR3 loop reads CASSLSLGQFYNEQFF. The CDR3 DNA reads TGCGCCAGCAGCTTGTCGTTGGGACAGTTTTACAATGAGCAGTTCTTC.

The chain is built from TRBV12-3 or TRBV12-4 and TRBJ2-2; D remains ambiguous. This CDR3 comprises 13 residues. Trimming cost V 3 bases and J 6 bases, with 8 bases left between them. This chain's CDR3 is CASSLKLAGELFF. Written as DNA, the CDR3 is TGTGCCAGCAGTTTGAAGCTTGCCGGGGAGCTGTTTTTT.

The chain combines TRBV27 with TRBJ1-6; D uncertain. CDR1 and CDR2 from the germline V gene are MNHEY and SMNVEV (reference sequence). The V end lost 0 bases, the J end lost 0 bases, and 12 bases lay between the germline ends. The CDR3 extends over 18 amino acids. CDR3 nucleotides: TGTGCCAGCAGTTTATCCCCCCCGGGGAGCTCCTATAATTCACCCCTCCACTTT. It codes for CASSLSPPGSSYNSPLHF.